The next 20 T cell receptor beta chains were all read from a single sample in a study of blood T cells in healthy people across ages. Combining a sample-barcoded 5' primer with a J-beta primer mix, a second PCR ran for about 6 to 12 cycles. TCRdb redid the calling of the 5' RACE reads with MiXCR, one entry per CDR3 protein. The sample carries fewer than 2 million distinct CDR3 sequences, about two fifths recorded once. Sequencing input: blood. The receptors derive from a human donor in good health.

The CDR3 spells CASSPPGAAGYGEAFF. CDR3 coding DNA: TGTGCCAGCAGCCCCCCTGGGGCTGCGGGGTACGGTGAAGCTTTCTTT. The chain combines TRBV7-9 with TRBJ1-1, with D possibly TRBD1 on 5 matching bases. The CDR3 runs 16 residues. Trimming removed 5 bases from V and 7 bases from J, with 23 bases in between. Germline V gene data show CDR1 as SEHNR and CDR2 as FQNEAQ (reference sequence). Drawing the rest from reference TRBV7-9 and TRBJ1-1, the complete variable domain is DTGVSQNPRHKITKRGQNVTFRCDPISEHNRLYWYRQTLGQGPEFLTYFQNEAQLEKSRLLSDRFSAERPKGSFSTLEIQRTEQGDSAMYLCASSPPGAAGYGEAFFGQGTRLTVV.

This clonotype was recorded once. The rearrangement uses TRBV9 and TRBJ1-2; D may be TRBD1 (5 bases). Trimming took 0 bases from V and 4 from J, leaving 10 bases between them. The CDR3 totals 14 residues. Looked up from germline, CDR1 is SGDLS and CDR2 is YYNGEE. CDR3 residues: CASSVGSGTYGYTF. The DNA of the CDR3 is TGTGCCAGCAGCGTAGGCTCCGGGACCTATGGCTACACCTTC.

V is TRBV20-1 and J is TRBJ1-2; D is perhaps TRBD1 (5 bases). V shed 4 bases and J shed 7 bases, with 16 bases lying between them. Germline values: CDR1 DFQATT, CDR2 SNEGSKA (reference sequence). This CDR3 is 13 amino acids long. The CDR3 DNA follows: TGCAGTGCTAATCAGGGCACCCGGAGTGGCTACACCTTC. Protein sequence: CSANQGTRSGYTF.

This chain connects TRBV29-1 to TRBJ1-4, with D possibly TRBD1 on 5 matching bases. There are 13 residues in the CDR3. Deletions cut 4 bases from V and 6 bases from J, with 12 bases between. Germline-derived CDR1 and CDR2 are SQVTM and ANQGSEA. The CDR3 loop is CSVVDSGDEKLFF. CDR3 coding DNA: TGCAGCGTTGTAGACTCGGGGGATGAAAAACTGTTTTTT.

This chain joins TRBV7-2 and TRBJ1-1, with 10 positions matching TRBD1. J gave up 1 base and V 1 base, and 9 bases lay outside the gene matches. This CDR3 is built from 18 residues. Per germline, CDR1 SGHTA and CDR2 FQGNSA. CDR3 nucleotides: TGTGCCAGCAGCTTAGATCTAGCGGACAGGGGGGCGAACACTGAAGCTTTCTTT. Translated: CASSLDLADRGANTEAFF.

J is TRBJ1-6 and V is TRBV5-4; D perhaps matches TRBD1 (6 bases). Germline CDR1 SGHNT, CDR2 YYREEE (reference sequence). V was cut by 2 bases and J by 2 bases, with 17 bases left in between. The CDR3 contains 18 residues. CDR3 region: CASSFRQGTLAYNSPLHF. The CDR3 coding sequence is TGTGCCAGCAGCTTCCGGCAGGGGACTTTAGCCTATAATTCACCCCTCCACTTT.

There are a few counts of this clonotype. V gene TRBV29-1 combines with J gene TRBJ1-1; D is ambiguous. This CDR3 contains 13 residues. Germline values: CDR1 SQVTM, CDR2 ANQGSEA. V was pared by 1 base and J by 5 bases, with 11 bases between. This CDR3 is CSVEGGEVTEAFF. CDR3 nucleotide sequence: TGCAGCGTTGAAGGGGGAGAGGTGACTGAAGCTTTCTTT.

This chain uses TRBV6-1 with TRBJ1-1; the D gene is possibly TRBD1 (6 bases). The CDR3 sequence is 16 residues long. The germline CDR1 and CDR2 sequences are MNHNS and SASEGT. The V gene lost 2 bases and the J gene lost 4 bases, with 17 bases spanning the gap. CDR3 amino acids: CASSERRRGGVTEAFF. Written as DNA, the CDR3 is TGTGCCAGCAGTGAAAGGCGGAGGGGGGGAGTCACTGAAGCTTTCTTT.

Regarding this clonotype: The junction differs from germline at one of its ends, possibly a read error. The DNA of the CDR3 is TGTGCCATCAGCTCCCGGGACAGGAGCATAGATACGCAGTATTTT. Translated: CAISSRDRSIDTQYF. The chain joins TRBV10-3 to TRBJ2-3; 8 positions match TRBD1. Germline V gene data show CDR1 as ENHRY and CDR2 as SYGVKD. This CDR3 comprises 15 residues.

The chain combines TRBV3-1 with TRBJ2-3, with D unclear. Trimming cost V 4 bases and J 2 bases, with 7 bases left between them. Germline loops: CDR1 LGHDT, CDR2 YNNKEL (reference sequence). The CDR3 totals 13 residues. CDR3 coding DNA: TGTGCCAGCAGCCCTGCAATCACAGATACGCAGTATTTT. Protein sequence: CASSPAITDTQYF.

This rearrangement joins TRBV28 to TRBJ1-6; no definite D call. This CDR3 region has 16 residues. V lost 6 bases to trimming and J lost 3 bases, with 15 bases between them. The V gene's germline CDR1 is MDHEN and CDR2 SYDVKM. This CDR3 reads CASRSTTTSYNSPLHF. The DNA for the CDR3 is TGTGCCAGCAGAAGTACCACTACCAGCTATAATTCACCCCTCCACTTT.

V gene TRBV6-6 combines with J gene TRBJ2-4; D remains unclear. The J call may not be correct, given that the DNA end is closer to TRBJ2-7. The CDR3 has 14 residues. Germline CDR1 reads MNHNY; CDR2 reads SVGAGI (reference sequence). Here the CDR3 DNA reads TGTGCCAGCAGCCGCCAAGTTCCCCAATACGAGCAGTACTTC. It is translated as CASSRQVPQYEQYF.

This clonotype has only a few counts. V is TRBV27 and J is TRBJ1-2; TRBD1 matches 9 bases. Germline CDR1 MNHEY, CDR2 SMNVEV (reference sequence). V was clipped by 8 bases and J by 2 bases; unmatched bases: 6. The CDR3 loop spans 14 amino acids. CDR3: CASGRQGGNYGYTF. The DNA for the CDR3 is TGTGCCAGCGGCCGACAGGGGGGGAACTATGGCTACACCTTC.

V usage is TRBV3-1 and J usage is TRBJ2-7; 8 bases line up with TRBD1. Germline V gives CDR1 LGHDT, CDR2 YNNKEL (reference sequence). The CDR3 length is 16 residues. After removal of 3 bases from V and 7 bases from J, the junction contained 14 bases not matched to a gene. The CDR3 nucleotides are TGTGCCAGCAGCCATGGTGGGACAGGCTGGGCGGGGGAGCAGTACTTC. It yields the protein CASSHGGTGWAGEQYF.

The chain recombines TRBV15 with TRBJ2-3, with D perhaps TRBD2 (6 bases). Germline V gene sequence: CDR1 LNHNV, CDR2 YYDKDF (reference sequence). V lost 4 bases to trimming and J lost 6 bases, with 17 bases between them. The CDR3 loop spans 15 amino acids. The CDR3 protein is CATSTNMGGFDTQYF. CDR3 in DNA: TGTGCCACCAGCACCAATATGGGGGGTTTTGATACGCAGTATTTT.

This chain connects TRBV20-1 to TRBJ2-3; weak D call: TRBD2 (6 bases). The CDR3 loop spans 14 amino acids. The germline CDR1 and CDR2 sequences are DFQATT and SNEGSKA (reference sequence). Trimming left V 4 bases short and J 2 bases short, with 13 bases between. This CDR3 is CSANRGIITDTQYF. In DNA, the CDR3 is TGCAGTGCTAATCGGGGGATAATCACAGATACGCAGTATTTT.

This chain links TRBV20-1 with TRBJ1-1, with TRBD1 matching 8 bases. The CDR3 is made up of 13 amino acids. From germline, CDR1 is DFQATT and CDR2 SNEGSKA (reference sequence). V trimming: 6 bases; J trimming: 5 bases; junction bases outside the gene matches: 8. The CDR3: CSALRTGKTEAFF. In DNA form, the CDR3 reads TGCAGTGCACTGAGGACAGGGAAGACTGAAGCTTTCTTT.

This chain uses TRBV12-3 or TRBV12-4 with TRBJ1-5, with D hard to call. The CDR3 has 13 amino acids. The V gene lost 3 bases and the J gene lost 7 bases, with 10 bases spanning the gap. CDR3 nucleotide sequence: TGTGCCAGCAGTTTCATCGGACCCCAGCCCCAGCATTTT. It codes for CASSFIGPQPQHF.

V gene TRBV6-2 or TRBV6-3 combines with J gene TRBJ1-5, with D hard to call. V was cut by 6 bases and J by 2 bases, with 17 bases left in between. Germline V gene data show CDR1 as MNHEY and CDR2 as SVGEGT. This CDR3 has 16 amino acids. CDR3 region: CASSHHYEAGNQPQHF. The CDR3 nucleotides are TGTGCCAGCAGCCACCATTACGAGGCTGGCAATCAGCCCCAGCATTTT.

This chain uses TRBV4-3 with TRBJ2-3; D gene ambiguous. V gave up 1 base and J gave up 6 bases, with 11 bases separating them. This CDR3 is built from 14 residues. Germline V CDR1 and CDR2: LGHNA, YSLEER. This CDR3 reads CASSQGDGVDTQYF. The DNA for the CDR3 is TGCGCCAGCAGCCAAGGAGACGGAGTCGATACGCAGTATTTT.